This T cell receptor (beta chain) was sequenced during a study of shared clonotypes between healthy human individuals. Study details: Each donor's CD4 naive and CD4 memory cells filled three plates apiece, CD8 naive two, and CD8 memory one. Study results and limitations: Clonotypes shared by all four sorted-subset donors had higher generation probabilities than non-shared clonotypes. Compared with memory subsets, naive subsets generally had larger estimated richness.

Germline V gene sequence: CDR1 LNHNV, CDR2 YYDKDF (reference sequence). The V end was cut by 3 bases, the J end by 4 bases, with 12 bases between. CDR3 length: 14 residues. TCRdb's table, derived via immunoSEQ multiplex PCR, lists solely in-frame clones and lacks some. In the table there are 1.5 million to 2.5 million clones, about 95% of which are singletons. Naive CD8 isolation took CD45RO-negative cells positively selected for CCR7 and excluded terminally differentiated effector memory CD45RA+ cells. Comment on this clone: What it binds is unknown.

Sequenced material: naive CD8+ T cells sorted from blood. V usage is TRBV15 and J usage is TRBJ1-1; D gene ambiguous. This receptor was obtained from a man younger than 35 in good health. CDR3 loop: CATSSVVQATEAFF. The CDR3 nucleotides are TGTGCCACCAGCAGCGTGGTGCAGGCCACTGAAGCTTTCTTT.